Listed below are T cell receptor beta chains from one sample, sequenced in a study of T-cell memory formation after mild COVID-19. One entry per CDR3 protein, called by TCRdb with MiXCR from the 5' RACE reads. Of around 300,000 distinct CDR3 sequences listed, approximately 13% were seen once; the top ten hold roughly 20%. Sequenced material: PBMCs or a T cell subset sorted from them (not recorded which). These receptors came from a man aged 18 to 29 who had mild COVID-19 (a few samples of this study predate the infection). Cell type and time point are not known. Each CDR3 is given with its conserved first and last residue. D genes are given only for firm matches. A clone size is listed for some rows: how often the clone was seen (once, few, many), or a class if it is expanded.

CDR3 DNA: TGTGCCAGCAGTTACTCGTTCAGGGTAGGCAACACTGAAGCTTTCTTT
CDR3 protein: CASSYSFRVGNTEAFF
V gene: TRBV6-5
D gene: .
clone size: many
J gene: TRBJ1-1

CDR3 DNA: TGTGCCAGCAGCTCCCCCCCTGGCGGGGGGTTGATAAGCGAGCAGTACTTC
CDR3 protein: CASSSPPGGGLISEQYF
V gene: TRBV7-9
D gene: TRBD2
clone size: few
J gene: TRBJ2-7

CDR3 DNA: TGTGCCATCAGTGAGTCTTTCAGCGAAGGGTCACCCCTCCACTTT
CDR3 protein: CAISESFSEGSPLHF
V gene: TRBV10-3
D gene: .
clone size: .
J gene: TRBJ1-6

CDR3 DNA: TGTGCCAGCAGCCCCGTAGGGGACTATGGCTACACCTTC
CDR3 protein: CASSPVGDYGYTF
V gene: TRBV6-5
D gene: .
clone size: .
J gene: TRBJ1-2

CDR3 DNA: TGTGCCAGCAGTTTAAGGCGGCGGGGGCCATACAATGAGCAGTTCTTC
CDR3 protein: CASSLRRRGPYNEQFF
V gene: TRBV28
D gene: .
clone size: few
J gene: TRBJ2-1

CDR3 DNA: TGCAGTGCTAGAGAGGCGGGGGGACGCTACAATGAGCAGTTCTTC
CDR3 protein: CSAREAGGRYNEQFF
V gene: TRBV20-1
D gene: TRBD2
clone size: few
J gene: TRBJ2-1

CDR3 DNA: TGTGCCAGCAGTACAGGGGGCGGACTGTTTTTT
CDR3 protein: CASSTGGGLFF
V gene: TRBV12-3/TRBV12-4
D gene: TRBD1
clone size: .
J gene: TRBJ1-4

CDR3 DNA: TGTGCCTGGAGTATCCATGGGAAGGGGAACACTGAAGCTTTCTTT
CDR3 protein: CAWSIHGKGNTEAFF
V gene: TRBV30
D gene: .
clone size: .
J gene: TRBJ1-1

CDR3 DNA: TGTGCCAGCTCACCGGGACTAGCGGGGAACTCCTACGAGCAGTACTTC
CDR3 protein: CASSPGLAGNSYEQYF
V gene: TRBV18
D gene: TRBD2
clone size: many
J gene: TRBJ2-7

CDR3 DNA: TGTGCCAGCAACGATCGACAGGGGGCAGGTGAAAAACTGTTTTTT
CDR3 protein: CASNDRQGAGEKLFF
V gene: TRBV6-2/TRBV6-3
D gene: TRBD1
clone size: few
J gene: TRBJ1-4

CDR3 DNA: TGTGCCAGCAGCTTCCCGGGACAGGGGGCAGAGACCCAGTACTTC
CDR3 protein: CASSFPGQGAETQYF
V gene: TRBV5-6
D gene: TRBD1
clone size: many
J gene: TRBJ2-5

CDR3 DNA: TGTGCCAGCAGCCCAAATTACTCTGGGGCCAACGTCCTGACTTTC
CDR3 protein: CASSPNYSGANVLTF
V gene: TRBV7-6
D gene: .
clone size: few
J gene: TRBJ2-6

CDR3 DNA: TGTGCCAGCAGTCACGGGACAGGGCCTGGTGGGGCCAACGTCCTGACTTTC
CDR3 protein: CASSHGTGPGGANVLTF
V gene: TRBV6-2/TRBV6-3
D gene: TRBD1
clone size: .
J gene: TRBJ2-6

CDR3 DNA: TGTGCCAGCATCCGGGACACCTCCTACAATGAGCAGTTCTTC
CDR3 protein: CASIRDTSYNEQFF
V gene: TRBV28
D gene: .
clone size: many
J gene: TRBJ2-1

CDR3 DNA: TGTGCCTGGAGTAATGGCGGCACCCTGAACACTGAAGCTTTCTTT
CDR3 protein: CAWSNGGTLNTEAFF
V gene: TRBV30
D gene: .
clone size: few
J gene: TRBJ1-1

CDR3 DNA: TGTGCCAGCAGCCCCCAGCGGGGGGAAAACAATGAGCAGTTCTTC
CDR3 protein: CASSPQRGENNEQFF
V gene: TRBV7-2
D gene: TRBD2
clone size: many
J gene: TRBJ2-1

CDR3 DNA: TGCAGCGGTACCGAGACAGGGTCCGGAAACACCATATATTTT
CDR3 protein: CSGTETGSGNTIYF
V gene: TRBV29-1
D gene: TRBD1
clone size: few
J gene: TRBJ1-3

CDR3 DNA: TGCAGTGCTTCCGGGGGGGCAACAGATACGCAGTATTTT
CDR3 protein: CSASGGATDTQYF
V gene: TRBV20-1
D gene: TRBD2
clone size: .
J gene: TRBJ2-3

CDR3 DNA: TGTGCCAGCAGCCAACATCGACAGGGATCCTACGAGCAGTACTTC
CDR3 protein: CASSQHRQGSYEQYF
V gene: TRBV14
D gene: TRBD1
clone size: .
J gene: TRBJ2-7

CDR3 DNA: TGTGCCAGCAGGTCAACTAGCGGGGGCTGGGGGACCCAGTACTTC
CDR3 protein: CASRSTSGGWGTQYF
V gene: TRBV5-6
D gene: TRBD2
clone size: many
J gene: TRBJ2-5

CDR3 DNA: TGTGCCAGCAGGGAAACAGGGCAGGTGAGACCCCTCCACTTT
CDR3 protein: CASRETGQVRPLHF
V gene: TRBV2
D gene: .
clone size: .
J gene: TRBJ1-6

CDR3 DNA: TGCGCCAGCAGCCCAGGGGGAGGGAAAGAGACCCAGTACTTC
CDR3 protein: CASSPGGGKETQYF
V gene: TRBV4-1
D gene: .
clone size: .
J gene: TRBJ2-5

CDR3 DNA: TGTGCCTGGAGTGTAATGTGGGGGGGCCGTGAAAAACTGTTTTTT
CDR3 protein: CAWSVMWGGREKLFF
V gene: TRBV30
D gene: .
clone size: .
J gene: TRBJ1-4

CDR3 DNA: TGCGCCAGCAGCTCTGCCAGACAGGGCTACACAGATACGCAGTATTTT
CDR3 protein: CASSSARQGYTDTQYF
V gene: TRBV5-1
D gene: TRBD1
clone size: .
J gene: TRBJ2-3

CDR3 DNA: TGCGCCAGCAGAGGCTTGTTCGGGGTCAACTATGGCTACACCTTC
CDR3 protein: CASRGLFGVNYGYTF
V gene: TRBV4-1
D gene: .
clone size: .
J gene: TRBJ1-2

CDR3 DNA: TGTGCCAGCAGCACCGGGGTCCCCCGCGGAGGCTACACCTTC
CDR3 protein: CASSTGVPRGGYTF
V gene: TRBV9
D gene: .
clone size: few
J gene: TRBJ1-2

CDR3 DNA: TGTGCCAGCAGCTCCCCTGACCTGGAGCAGTACTTC
CDR3 protein: CASSSPDLEQYF
V gene: TRBV11-2
D gene: .
clone size: .
J gene: TRBJ2-7

CDR3 DNA: TGCGCCAGCAGCCAACTGGGGCTGTTATATCAAGCCAAAAACATTCAGTACTTC
CDR3 protein: CASSQLGLLYQAKNIQYF
V gene: TRBV4-1
D gene: .
clone size: few
J gene: TRBJ2-4

CDR3 DNA: TGTGCCAGCAGCTTACTGAGTTGGGAGACCCAGTACTTC
CDR3 protein: CASSLLSWETQYF
V gene: TRBV7-2
D gene: .
clone size: few
J gene: TRBJ2-5

CDR3 DNA: TGCAGTGCTAGACCTTGGACTAGCGGGACTTACCAAGAGACCCAGTACTTC
CDR3 protein: CSARPWTSGTYQETQYF
V gene: TRBV20-1
D gene: TRBD2
clone size: .
J gene: TRBJ2-5

CDR3 DNA: TGTGCCAGCAGCCAAGCCCTTGGACAGCTTAATTCACCCCTCCACTTT
CDR3 protein: CASSQALGQLNSPLHF
V gene: TRBV4-2
D gene: .
clone size: few
J gene: TRBJ1-6

CDR3 DNA: TGTGCCAGTAGTATAGATGGATCCCAGTTCTTC
CDR3 protein: CASSIDGSQFF
V gene: TRBV19
D gene: .
clone size: .
J gene: TRBJ2-1

CDR3 DNA: TGCAGTGCTAGAGATCGTCGGGGAGTTGACACTGAAGCTTTCTTT
CDR3 protein: CSARDRRGVDTEAFF
V gene: TRBV20-1
D gene: .
clone size: .
J gene: TRBJ1-1

CDR3 DNA: TGTGCCAGCAGCTCGCTGGTAGCGGGGTTTAGAAATGAGCAGTTCTTC
CDR3 protein: CASSSLVAGFRNEQFF
V gene: TRBV11-2
D gene: TRBD2
clone size: few
J gene: TRBJ2-1

CDR3 DNA: TGTGCCAGCAGTTGGGACAGACCCTACAATGAGCAGTTCTTC
CDR3 protein: CASSWDRPYNEQFF
V gene: TRBV6-2/TRBV6-3
D gene: TRBD1
clone size: few
J gene: TRBJ2-1

CDR3 DNA: TGCGCCAGCAGCCACAGGACAGCCGCGAACACCGGGGAGCTGTTTTTT
CDR3 protein: CASSHRTAANTGELFF
V gene: TRBV4-3
D gene: .
clone size: few
J gene: TRBJ2-2

CDR3 DNA: TGCGCCAGCAGCTTGGACTGGGCAGGGTTGTCTGGCTACACCTTC
CDR3 protein: CASSLDWAGLSGYTF
V gene: TRBV5-1
D gene: .
clone size: .
J gene: TRBJ1-2

CDR3 DNA: TGCAGTGCCCCTATAAGGGACAGGGGCGTCGAAGCTTTCTTT
CDR3 protein: CSAPIRDRGVEAFF
V gene: TRBV20-1
D gene: TRBD1
clone size: few
J gene: TRBJ1-1

CDR3 DNA: TGTGCCAGTAGTACCAACGCAGGGGTGGCTTCACCCCTCCACTTT
CDR3 protein: CASSTNAGVASPLHF
V gene: TRBV19
D gene: .
clone size: few
J gene: TRBJ1-6

CDR3 DNA: TGTGCCAGCAGTTACCCACCCGGGGGGGCGGTTAATGAGCAGTTCTTC
CDR3 protein: CASSYPPGGAVNEQFF
V gene: TRBV6-2/TRBV6-3
D gene: TRBD2
clone size: .
J gene: TRBJ2-1

CDR3 DNA: TGCGCCAGCAGCCAAGGTCGGGGGCGAGTCACTGAAGCTTTCTTT
CDR3 protein: CASSQGRGRVTEAFF
V gene: TRBV4-1
D gene: .
clone size: few
J gene: TRBJ1-1

CDR3 DNA: TGCGCCAGCAGCCGGAGGACTAGCGGGGGGGCTGTGTGGGGTAACGATGAGCAGTTCTTC
CDR3 protein: CASSRRTSGGAVWGNDEQFF
V gene: TRBV4-1
D gene: TRBD2
clone size: few
J gene: TRBJ2-1

CDR3 DNA: TGCGCCAGCAGCCGGACACTTCTTGATACGCAGTATTTT
CDR3 protein: CASSRTLLDTQYF
V gene: TRBV5-1
D gene: .
clone size: .
J gene: TRBJ2-3

CDR3 DNA: TGCGCCAGCAGCTTGAGGATGGCTTACAATGAGCAGTTCTTC
CDR3 protein: CASSLRMAYNEQFF
V gene: TRBV5-1
D gene: .
clone size: many
J gene: TRBJ2-1

CDR3 DNA: TGTGCCAGCAGCTTACAGTGGACAGGGATTGGAAACACCATATATTTT
CDR3 protein: CASSLQWTGIGNTIYF
V gene: TRBV11-2
D gene: TRBD1
clone size: few
J gene: TRBJ1-3

CDR3 DNA: TGCAGTGCTAGGGGGCACGGGTCAGATACGCAGTATTTT
CDR3 protein: CSARGHGSDTQYF
V gene: TRBV20-1
D gene: .
clone size: few
J gene: TRBJ2-3

CDR3 DNA: TGTGCCAGCAGCTTAGGCGTTTCAGATCAAGAGACCCAGTACTTC
CDR3 protein: CASSLGVSDQETQYF
V gene: TRBV11-3
D gene: .
clone size: .
J gene: TRBJ2-5

CDR3 DNA: TGTGCCAGCAGCTCGACCGGGACTCGTAGGAATGAGCAGTTCTTC
CDR3 protein: CASSSTGTRRNEQFF
V gene: TRBV5-5
D gene: .
clone size: .
J gene: TRBJ2-1

CDR3 DNA: TGCGCCAGCGCCCCGGACGCGAATCAGCCCCAGCATTTT
CDR3 protein: CASAPDANQPQHF
V gene: TRBV5-1
D gene: .
clone size: many
J gene: TRBJ1-5

CDR3 DNA: TGTGCCAGCAGCTTGGCGGGACAGGGGCTTTATGGCTACACCTTC
CDR3 protein: CASSLAGQGLYGYTF
V gene: TRBV5-5
D gene: TRBD1
clone size: .
J gene: TRBJ1-2

CDR3 DNA: TGTGCCAGCAGTGAAGAAGTGAGACGGGTGGGGACCCAGGGATTC
CDR3 protein: CASSEEVRRVGTQGF
V gene: TRBV2
D gene: .
clone size: few
J gene: TRBJ2-5

CDR3 DNA: TGTGCCACCAGCAGGGATGGTAGACCGAGCTCCTACGAGCAGTACTTC
CDR3 protein: CATSRDGRPSSYEQYF
V gene: TRBV15
D gene: .
clone size: few
J gene: TRBJ2-7

CDR3 DNA: TGCAGCGTTGACGGAATAGCTGTCAGCACAGATACGCAGTATTTT
CDR3 protein: CSVDGIAVSTDTQYF
V gene: TRBV29-1
D gene: .
clone size: few
J gene: TRBJ2-3

CDR3 DNA: TGTGCCAGCAGCTTAATGTTGGGATGGAATGAGCAGTTCTTC
CDR3 protein: CASSLMLGWNEQFF
V gene: TRBV7-3
D gene: .
clone size: .
J gene: TRBJ2-1

CDR3 DNA: TGTGCCAGCAGGACAGGGGTTGTTGGCACTGAAGCTTTCTTT
CDR3 protein: CASRTGVVGTEAFF
V gene: TRBV12-3/TRBV12-4
D gene: TRBD1
clone size: few
J gene: TRBJ1-1